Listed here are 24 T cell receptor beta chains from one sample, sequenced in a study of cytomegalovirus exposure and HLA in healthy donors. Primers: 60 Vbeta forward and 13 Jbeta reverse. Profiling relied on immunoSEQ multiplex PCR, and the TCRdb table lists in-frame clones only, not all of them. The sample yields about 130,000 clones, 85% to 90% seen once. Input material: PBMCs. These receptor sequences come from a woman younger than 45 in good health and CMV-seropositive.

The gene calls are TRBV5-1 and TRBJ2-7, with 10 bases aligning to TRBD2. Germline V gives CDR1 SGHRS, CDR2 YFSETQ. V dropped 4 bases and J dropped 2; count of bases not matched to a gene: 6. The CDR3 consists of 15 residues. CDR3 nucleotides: TGCGCCAGCAGCACTAGCGGGGCCCATACCTACGAGCAGTACTTC. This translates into CASSTSGAHTYEQYF.

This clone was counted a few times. Written as DNA, the CDR3 is TGCGCCAGCAGCCAAAGACAGGGGATAATCGGTTCACCCCTCCACTTT. Translating it yields CASSQRQGIIGSPLHF. The V and J genes are TRBV4-1 and TRBJ1-6, with 8 nucleotides matching TRBD1. Per the germline V gene, CDR1 is MGHRA and CDR2 is YSYEKL. The CDR3 totals 16 residues. J was trimmed by 9 bases and V by 2 bases; bases with no gene match: 9.

CDR3 loop: CASSLQGGTQYF. The DNA for the CDR3 is TGTGCCAGCAGCTTACAGGGTGGTACGCAGTATTTT. The chain links TRBV7-2 to TRBJ2-3; possibly TRBD1 for D (5 bases). The CDR3 has 12 amino acids. The germline gives CDR1 SGHTA, CDR2 FQGNSA. Trimming cost V 2 bases and J 8 bases, with 8 bases left between them.

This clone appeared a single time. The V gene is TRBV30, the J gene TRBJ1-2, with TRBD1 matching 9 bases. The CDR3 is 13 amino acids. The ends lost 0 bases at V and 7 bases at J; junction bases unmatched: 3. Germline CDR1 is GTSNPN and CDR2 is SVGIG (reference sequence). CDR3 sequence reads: CAWSVQGALGYTF. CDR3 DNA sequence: TGTGCCTGGAGTGTACAGGGGGCGCTTGGCTACACCTTC.

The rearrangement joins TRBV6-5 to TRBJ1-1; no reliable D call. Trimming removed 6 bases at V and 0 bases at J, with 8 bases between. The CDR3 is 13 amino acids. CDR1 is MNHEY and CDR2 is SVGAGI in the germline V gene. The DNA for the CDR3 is TGTGCCAGCAGCCACTTGTTGAACACTGAAGCTTTCTTT. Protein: CASSHLLNTEAFF.

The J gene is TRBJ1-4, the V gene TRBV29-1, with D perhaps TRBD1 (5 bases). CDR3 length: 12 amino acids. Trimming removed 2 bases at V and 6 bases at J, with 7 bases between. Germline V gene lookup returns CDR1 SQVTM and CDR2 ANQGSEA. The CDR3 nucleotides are TGCAGCGTTGAACAGGGCGATGAAAAACTGTTTTTT. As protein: CSVEQGDEKLFF.

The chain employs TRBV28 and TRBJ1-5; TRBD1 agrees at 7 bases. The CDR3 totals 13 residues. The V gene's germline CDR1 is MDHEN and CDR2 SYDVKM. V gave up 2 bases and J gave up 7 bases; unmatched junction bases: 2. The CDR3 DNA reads TGTGCCAGCAGTTTACAGGGGGACCAGCCCCAGCATTTT. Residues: CASSLQGDQPQHF.

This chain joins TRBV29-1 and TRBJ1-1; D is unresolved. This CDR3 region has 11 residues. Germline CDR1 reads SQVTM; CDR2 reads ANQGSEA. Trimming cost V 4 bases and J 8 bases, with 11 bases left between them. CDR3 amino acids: CSVVERGEAFF. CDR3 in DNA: TGCAGCGTTGTGGAGCGCGGCGAAGCTTTCTTT. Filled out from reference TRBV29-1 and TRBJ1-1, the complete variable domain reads SAVISQKPSRDICQRGTSLTIQCQVDSQVTMMFWYRQQPGQSLTLIATANQGSEATYESGFVIDKFPISRPNLTFSTLTVSNMSPEDSSIYLCSVVERGEAFFGQGTRLTVV.

The CDR3 bases are TGTGCCAGCAGCGCGGGGGTAGCGGGACCAGATACGCAGTATTTT. Its translation: CASSAGVAGPDTQYF. V is TRBV9 and J is TRBJ2-3; TRBD2 matches 8 bases. Per germline, CDR1 SGDLS and CDR2 YYNGEE. The CDR3 covers 15 residues. V was pared by 3 bases and J by 4 bases, with 7 bases of the junction left unmatched.

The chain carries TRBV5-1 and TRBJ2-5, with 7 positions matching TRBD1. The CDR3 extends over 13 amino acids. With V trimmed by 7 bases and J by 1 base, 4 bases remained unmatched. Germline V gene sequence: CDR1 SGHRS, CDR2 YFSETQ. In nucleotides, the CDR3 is TGCGCCAGCGGCTCAGGGGGCCAAGAGACCCAGTACTTC. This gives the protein CASGSGGQETQYF.

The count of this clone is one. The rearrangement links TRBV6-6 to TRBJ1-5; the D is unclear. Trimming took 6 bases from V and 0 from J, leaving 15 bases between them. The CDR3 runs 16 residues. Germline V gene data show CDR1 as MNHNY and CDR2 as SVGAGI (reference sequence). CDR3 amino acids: CASSLSREYSNQPQHF. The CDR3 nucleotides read TGTGCCAGCAGCCTCTCAAGGGAGTATAGCAATCAGCCCCAGCATTTT.

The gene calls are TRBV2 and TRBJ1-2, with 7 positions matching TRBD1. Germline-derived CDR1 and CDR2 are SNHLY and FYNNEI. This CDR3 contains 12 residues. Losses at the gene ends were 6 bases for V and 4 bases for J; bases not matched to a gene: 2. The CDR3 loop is CASRAGGYGYTF. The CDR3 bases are TGTGCCAGCAGGGCAGGGGGCTATGGCTACACCTTC. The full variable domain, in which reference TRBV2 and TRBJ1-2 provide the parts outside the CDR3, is EPEVTQTPSHQVTQMGQEVILRCVPISNHLYFYWYRQILGQKVEFLVSFYNNEISEKSEIFDDQFSVERPDGSNFTLKIRSTKLEDSAMYFCASRAGGYGYTFGSGTRLTVV.

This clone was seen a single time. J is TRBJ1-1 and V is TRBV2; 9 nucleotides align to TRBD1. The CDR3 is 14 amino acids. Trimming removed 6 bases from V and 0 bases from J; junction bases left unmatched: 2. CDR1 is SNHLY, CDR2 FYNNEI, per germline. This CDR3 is CASSGQGMNTEAFF. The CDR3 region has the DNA TGTGCCAGCAGCGGACAGGGGATGAACACTGAAGCTTTCTTT. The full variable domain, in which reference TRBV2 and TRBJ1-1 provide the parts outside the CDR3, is EPEVTQTPSHQVTQMGQEVILRCVPISNHLYFYWYRQILGQKVEFLVSFYNNEISEKSEIFDDQFSVERPDGSNFTLKIRSTKLEDSAMYFCASSGQGMNTEAFFGQGTRLTVV.

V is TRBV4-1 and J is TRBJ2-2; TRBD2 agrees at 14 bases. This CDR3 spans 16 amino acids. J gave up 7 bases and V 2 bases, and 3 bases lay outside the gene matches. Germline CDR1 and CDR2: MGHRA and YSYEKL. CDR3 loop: CASSQQTSGRGGELFF. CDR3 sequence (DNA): TGCGCCAGCAGCCAACAGACTAGCGGGAGGGGCGGGGAGCTGTTTTTT.

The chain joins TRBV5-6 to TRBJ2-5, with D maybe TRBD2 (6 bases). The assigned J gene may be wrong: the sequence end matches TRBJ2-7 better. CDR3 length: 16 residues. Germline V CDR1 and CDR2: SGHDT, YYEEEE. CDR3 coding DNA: TGTGCCAGCAGCTTGATGGCTAGCGCTAGCTCCTACGAGCAGTACTTC. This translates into CASSLMASASSYEQYF.

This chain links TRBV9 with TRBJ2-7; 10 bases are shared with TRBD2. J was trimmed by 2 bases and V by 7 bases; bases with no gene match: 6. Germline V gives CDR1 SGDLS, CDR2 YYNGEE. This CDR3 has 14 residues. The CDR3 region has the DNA TGTGCCAGCGGACCCGGACTAGCGGCCTACGAGCAGTACTTC. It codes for CASGPGLAAYEQYF.

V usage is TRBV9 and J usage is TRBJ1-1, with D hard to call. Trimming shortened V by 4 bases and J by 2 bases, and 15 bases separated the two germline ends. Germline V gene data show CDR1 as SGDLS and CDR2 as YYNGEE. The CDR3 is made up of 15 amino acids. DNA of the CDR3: TGTGCCAGCAGCCCCCCCCGAGGGAGTAACACTGAAGCTTTCTTT. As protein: CASSPPRGSNTEAFF.

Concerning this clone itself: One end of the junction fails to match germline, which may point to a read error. The CDR3 loop is CASSLVVDRDEQFF. In DNA, the CDR3 is TGTGCCAGCAGCTTGGTGGTCGACAGGGATGAACAGTTCTTC. The V call is TRBV5-6, the J call TRBJ2-1; 7 bases align to TRBD1. This CDR3 comprises 14 residues. Germline V CDR1 and CDR2: SGHDT, YYEEEE.

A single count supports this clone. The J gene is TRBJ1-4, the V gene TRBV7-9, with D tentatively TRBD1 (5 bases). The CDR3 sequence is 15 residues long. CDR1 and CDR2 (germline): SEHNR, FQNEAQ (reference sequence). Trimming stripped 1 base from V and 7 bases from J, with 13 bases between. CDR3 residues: CASSLGVPGGEKLFF. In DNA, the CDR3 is TGTGCCAGCAGCTTAGGTGTCCCCGGGGGTGAAAAACTGTTTTTT. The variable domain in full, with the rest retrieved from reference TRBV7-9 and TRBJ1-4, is DTGVSQNPRHKITKRGQNVTFRCDPISEHNRLYWYRQTLGQGPEFLTYFQNEAQLEKSRLLSDRFSAERPKGSFSTLEIQRTEQGDSAMYLCASSLGVPGGEKLFFGSGTQLSVL.

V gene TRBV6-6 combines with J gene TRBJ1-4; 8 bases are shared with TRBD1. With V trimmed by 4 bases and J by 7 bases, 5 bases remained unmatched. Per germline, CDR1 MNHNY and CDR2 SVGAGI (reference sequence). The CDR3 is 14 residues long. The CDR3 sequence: CASSSQGQGEKLFF. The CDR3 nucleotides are TGTGCCAGCAGTTCCCAAGGACAGGGTGAAAAACTGTTTTTT.

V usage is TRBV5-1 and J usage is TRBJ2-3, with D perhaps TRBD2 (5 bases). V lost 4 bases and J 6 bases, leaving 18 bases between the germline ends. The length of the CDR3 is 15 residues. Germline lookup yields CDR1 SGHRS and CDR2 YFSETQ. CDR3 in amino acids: CASSGNNQGSDTQYF. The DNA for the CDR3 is TGCGCCAGCAGCGGGAATAACCAAGGGAGCGATACGCAGTATTTT.

CDR3 nucleotide sequence: TGTGCCAGCAGCTTAAGTGACAGGGGGTACGGGGAGCTGTTTTTT. It encodes CASSLSDRGYGELFF. V and J are TRBV7-3 and TRBJ2-2, with 9 nucleotides matching TRBD1. This CDR3 spans 15 amino acids. Trimming at V came to 1 base and at J to 7 bases, leaving 4 bases not matched to a gene. Germline CDR1 is SGHTA and CDR2 is FQGTGA. Together with reference TRBV7-3 and TRBJ2-2, the CDR3 gives the full variable domain: GAGVSQTPSNKVTEKGKYVELRCDPISGHTALYWYRQSLGQGPEFLIYFQGTGAADDSGLPNDRFFAVRPEGSVSTLKIQRTERGDSAVYLCASSLSDRGYGELFFGEGSRLTVL.

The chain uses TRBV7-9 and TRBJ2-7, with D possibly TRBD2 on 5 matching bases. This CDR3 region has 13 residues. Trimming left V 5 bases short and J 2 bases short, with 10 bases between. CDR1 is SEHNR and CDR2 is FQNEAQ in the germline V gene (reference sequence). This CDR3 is CASSRTVTYEQYF. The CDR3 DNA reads TGTGCCAGCAGCCGGACTGTTACCTACGAGCAGTACTTC.

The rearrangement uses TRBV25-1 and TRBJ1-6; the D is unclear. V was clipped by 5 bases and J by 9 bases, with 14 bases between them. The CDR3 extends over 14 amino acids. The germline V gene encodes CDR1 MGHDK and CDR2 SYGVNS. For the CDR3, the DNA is TGTGCCAGCAGTCCTATCCCTCGGGGTTCACCCCTCCACTTT. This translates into CASSPIPRGSPLHF.